This T cell receptor (delta chain) was obtained from a study of gamma-delta T cells after stem cell transplantation. TCRdb reprocessed the RT-PCR reads using CATT. The sample carries about 11,000 delta-chain clones, around 41% recorded once. CDR1 GEAIGNYY and CDR2 EKD come from the germline V gene. This CDR3 region has 14 residues. This clone appeared a few times. A junction end diverges from the germline sequence, so it may reflect a read error. J is TRDJ3 and V is TRDV2; no clear D gene. This receptor was taken from a human donor. It is not recorded whose cells these are; they may come from a transplant donor. The sample taken for sequencing was gamma-delta T cells. The CDR3 region is CACDTSSDTRQMFF. CDR3 DNA: TGTGCCTGTGACACCTCCTCGGACACCCGACAGATGTTTTTC.